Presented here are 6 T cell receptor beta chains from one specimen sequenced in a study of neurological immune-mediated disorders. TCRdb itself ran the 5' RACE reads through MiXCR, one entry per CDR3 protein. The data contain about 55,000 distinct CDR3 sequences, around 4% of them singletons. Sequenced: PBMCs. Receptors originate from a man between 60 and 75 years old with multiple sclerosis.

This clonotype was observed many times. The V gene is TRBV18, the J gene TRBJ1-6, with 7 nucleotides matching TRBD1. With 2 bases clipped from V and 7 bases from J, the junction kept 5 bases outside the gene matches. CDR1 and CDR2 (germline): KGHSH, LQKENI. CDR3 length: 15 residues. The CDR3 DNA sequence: TGTGCCAGCTCACCAAAGGGGGCGGGGAATTCACCCCTCCACTTT. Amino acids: CASSPKGAGNSPLHF.

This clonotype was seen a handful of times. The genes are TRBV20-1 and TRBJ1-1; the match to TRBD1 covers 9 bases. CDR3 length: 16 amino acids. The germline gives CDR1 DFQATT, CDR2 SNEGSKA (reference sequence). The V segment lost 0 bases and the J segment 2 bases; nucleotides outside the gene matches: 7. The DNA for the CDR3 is TGCAGTGCTAGAGATCTAAGGGGACAGGGTAACACTGAAGCTTTCTTT. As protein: CSARDLRGQGNTEAFF.

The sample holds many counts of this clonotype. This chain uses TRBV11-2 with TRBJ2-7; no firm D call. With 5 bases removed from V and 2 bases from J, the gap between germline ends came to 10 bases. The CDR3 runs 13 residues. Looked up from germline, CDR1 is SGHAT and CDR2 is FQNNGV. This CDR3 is CASSPRRPYEQYF. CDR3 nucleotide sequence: TGTGCCAGCAGCCCGCGGCGGCCCTACGAGCAGTACTTC. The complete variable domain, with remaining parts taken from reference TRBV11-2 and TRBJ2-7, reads EAGVAQSPRYKIIEKRQSVAFWCNPISGHATLYWYQQILGQGPKLLIQFQNNGVVDDSQLPKDRFSAERLKGVDSTLKIQPAKLEDSAVYLCASSPRRPYEQYFGPGTRLTVT.

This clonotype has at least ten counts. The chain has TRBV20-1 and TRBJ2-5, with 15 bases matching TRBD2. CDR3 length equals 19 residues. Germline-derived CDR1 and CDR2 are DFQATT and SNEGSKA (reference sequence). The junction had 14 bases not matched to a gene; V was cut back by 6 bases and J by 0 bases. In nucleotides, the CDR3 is TGCAGTGCCCCGAGAGGCGGACTAGCGGGGGGGACGTACCAAGAGACCCAGTACTTC. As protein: CSAPRGGLAGGTYQETQYF.

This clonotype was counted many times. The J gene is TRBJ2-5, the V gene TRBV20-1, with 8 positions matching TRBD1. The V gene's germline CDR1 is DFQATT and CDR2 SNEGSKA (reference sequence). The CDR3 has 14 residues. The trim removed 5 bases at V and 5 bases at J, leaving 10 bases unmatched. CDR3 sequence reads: CSAPGQGGWETQYF. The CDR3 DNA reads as TGCAGTGCTCCCGGACAGGGTGGATGGGAGACCCAGTACTTC.

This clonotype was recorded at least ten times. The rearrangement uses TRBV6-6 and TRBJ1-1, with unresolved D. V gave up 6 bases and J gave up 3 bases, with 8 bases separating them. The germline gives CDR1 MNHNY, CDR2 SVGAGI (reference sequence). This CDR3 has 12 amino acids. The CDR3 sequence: CASSTQDTEAFF. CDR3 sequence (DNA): TGTGCCAGCAGCACTCAGGACACTGAAGCTTTCTTT.